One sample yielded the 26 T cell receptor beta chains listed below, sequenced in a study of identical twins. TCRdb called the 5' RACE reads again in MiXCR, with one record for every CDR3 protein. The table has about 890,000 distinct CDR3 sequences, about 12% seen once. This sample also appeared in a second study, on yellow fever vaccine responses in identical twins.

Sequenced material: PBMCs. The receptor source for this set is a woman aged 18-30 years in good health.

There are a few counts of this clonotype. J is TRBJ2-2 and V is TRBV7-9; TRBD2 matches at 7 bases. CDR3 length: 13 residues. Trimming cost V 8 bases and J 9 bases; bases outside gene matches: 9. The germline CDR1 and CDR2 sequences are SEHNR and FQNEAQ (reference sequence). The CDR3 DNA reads TGTGCCAGCTGGGGTCTAGCGGAACGGGAGCTGTTTTTT. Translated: CASWGLAERELFF.

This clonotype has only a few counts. DNA for the CDR3: TGTGCCAGCAGCTTGCAGGTAAAGCAGTTCTTC. Translating it yields CASSLQVKQFF. The gene calls are TRBV7-9 and TRBJ2-1; no firm D call. Trimming left V 3 bases short and J 11 bases short, with 8 bases between. Looked up from germline, CDR1 is SEHNR and CDR2 is FQNEAQ (reference sequence). The CDR3 runs to 11 residues. The full variable domain, its missing parts supplied by reference TRBV7-9 and TRBJ2-1, is DTGVSQNPRHKITKRGQNVTFRCDPISEHNRLYWYRQTLGQGPEFLTYFQNEAQLEKSRLLSDRFSAERPKGSFSTLEIQRTEQGDSAMYLCASSLQVKQFFGPGTRLTVL.

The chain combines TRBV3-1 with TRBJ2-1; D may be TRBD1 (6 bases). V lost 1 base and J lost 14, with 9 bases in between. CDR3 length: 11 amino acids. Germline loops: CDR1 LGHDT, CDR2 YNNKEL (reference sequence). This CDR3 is CASSQAGVEFF. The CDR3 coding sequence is TGTGCCAGCAGCCAAGCAGGGGTCGAGTTCTTC.

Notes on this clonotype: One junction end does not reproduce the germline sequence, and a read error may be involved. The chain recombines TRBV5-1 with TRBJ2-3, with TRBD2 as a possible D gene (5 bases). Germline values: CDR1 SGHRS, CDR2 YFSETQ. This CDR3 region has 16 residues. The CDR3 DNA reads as TGCGCCAGCATCTTGGTTTTAACGGGGTACACAGATACGCAGTATTTT. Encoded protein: CASILVLTGYTDTQYF.

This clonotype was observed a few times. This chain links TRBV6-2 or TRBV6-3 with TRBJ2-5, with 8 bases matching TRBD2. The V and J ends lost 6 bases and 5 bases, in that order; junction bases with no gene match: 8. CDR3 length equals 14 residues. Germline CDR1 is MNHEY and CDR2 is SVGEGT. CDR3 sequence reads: CASSPLVAGETQYF. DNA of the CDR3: TGTGCCAGCAGCCCCCTGGTAGCGGGGGAGACCCAGTACTTC.

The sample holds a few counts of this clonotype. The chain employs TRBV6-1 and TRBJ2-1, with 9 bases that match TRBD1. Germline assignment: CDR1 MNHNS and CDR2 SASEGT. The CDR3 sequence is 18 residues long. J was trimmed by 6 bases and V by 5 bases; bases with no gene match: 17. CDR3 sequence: CASSPGQGLPIAINEQFF. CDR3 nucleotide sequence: TGTGCCAGCAGTCCGGGACAGGGCCTACCTATAGCAATCAATGAGCAGTTCTTC.

CDR3 loop: CASSQTHGTSGGPSTQYF. The CDR3 nucleotides read TGTGCCAGCAGCCAAACCCACGGGACTAGCGGGGGTCCGTCGACCCAGTACTTC. This chain uses TRBV28 with TRBJ2-5; TRBD2 aligns across 14 bases. Germline CDR1 and CDR2: MDHEN and SYDVKM. The J segment lost 7 bases and the V segment lost 6 bases, leaving 16 bases of the junction unmatched. CDR3 length: 18 amino acids.

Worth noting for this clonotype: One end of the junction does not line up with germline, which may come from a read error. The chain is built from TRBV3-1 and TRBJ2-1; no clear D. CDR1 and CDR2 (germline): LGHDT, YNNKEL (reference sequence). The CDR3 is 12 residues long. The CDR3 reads CACSQVYNEQFF. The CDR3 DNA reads TGTGCCTGCAGCCAAGTATACAATGAGCAGTTCTTC.

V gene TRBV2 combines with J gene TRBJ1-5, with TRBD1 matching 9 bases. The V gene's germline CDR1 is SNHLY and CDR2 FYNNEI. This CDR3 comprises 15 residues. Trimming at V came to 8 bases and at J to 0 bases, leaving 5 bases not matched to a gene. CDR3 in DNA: TGTGCCAGCTCCGACAGGGGGGTTAGCAATCAGCCCCAGCATTTT. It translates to CASSDRGVSNQPQHF.

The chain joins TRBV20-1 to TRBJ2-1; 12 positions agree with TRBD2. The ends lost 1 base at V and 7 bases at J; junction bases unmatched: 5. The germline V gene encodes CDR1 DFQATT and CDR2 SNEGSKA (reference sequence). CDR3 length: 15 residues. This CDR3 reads CSARGLAGGRNEQFF. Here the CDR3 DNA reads TGCAGTGCTAGAGGGCTAGCGGGGGGGCGGAATGAGCAGTTCTTC.

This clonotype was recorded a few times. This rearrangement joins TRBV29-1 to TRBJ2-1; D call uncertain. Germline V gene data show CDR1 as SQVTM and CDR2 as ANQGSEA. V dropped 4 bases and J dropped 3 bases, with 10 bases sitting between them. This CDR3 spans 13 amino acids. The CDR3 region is CSVAAWDYNEQFF. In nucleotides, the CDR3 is TGCAGCGTTGCCGCCTGGGACTACAATGAGCAGTTCTTC.

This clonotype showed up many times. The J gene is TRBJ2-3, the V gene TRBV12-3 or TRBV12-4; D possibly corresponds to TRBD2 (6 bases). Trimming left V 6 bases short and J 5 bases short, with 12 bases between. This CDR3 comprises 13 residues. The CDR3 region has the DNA TGTGCCAGCAGAGCCGGGACTTTAGATACGCAGTATTTT. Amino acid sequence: CASRAGTLDTQYF.

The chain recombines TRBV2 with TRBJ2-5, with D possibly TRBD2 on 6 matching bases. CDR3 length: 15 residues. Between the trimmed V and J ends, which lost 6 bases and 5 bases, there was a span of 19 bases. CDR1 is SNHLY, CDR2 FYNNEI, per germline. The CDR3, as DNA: TGTGCCAGCAGCCCCGTTGGACCTGCGGGGGAGACCCAGTACTTC. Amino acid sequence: CASSPVGPAGETQYF.

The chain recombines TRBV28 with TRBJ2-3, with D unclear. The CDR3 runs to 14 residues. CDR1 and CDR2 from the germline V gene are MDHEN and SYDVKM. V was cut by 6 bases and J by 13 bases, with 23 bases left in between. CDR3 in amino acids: CASSQIVSPSLKYF. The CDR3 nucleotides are TGTGCCAGCAGCCAAATTGTTTCGCCGAGTTTGAAGTATTTT.

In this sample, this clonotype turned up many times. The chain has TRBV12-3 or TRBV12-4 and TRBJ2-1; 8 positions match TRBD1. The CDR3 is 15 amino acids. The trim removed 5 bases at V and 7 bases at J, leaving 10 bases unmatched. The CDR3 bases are TGTGCCAGCAGTCGAGCGGACAGGGCCGTGAATGAGCAGTTCTTC. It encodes CASSRADRAVNEQFF.

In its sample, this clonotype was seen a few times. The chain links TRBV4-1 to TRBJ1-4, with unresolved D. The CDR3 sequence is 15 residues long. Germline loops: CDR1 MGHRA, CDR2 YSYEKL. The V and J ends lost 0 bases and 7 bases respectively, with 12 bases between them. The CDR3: CASSQDRVSGEKLFF. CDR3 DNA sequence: TGCGCCAGCAGCCAAGATAGGGTGTCGGGTGAAAAACTGTTTTTT.

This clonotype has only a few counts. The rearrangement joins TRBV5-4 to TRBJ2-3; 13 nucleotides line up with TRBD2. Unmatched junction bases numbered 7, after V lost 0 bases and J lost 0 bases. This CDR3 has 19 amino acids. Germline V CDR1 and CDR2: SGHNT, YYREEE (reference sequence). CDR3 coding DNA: TGTGCCAGCAGCTTGGCACGACTAGCGGGGGGTACTAGCACAGATACGCAGTATTTT. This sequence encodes CASSLARLAGGTSTDTQYF.

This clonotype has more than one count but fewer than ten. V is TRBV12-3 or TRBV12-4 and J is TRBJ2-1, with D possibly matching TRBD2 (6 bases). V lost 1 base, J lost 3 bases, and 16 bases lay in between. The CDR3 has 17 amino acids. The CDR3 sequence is CASSLGYGGISYNEQFF. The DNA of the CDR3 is TGTGCCAGCAGTTTAGGGTATGGGGGGATTAGCTACAATGAGCAGTTCTTC.

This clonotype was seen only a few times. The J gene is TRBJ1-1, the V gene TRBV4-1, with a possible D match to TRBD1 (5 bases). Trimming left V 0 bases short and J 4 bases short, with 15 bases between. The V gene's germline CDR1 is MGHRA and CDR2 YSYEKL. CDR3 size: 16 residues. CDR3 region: CASSQDGFVGGTEAFF. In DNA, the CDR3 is TGCGCCAGCAGCCAAGATGGATTCGTGGGGGGCACTGAAGCTTTCTTT.

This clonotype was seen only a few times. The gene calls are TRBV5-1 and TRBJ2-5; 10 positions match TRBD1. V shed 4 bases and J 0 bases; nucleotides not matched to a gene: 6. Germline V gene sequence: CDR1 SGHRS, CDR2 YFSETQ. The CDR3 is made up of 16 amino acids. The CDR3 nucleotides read TGCGCCAGCAGCGTCGGGACAGGGGAGTACCAAGAGACCCAGTACTTC. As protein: CASSVGTGEYQETQYF.

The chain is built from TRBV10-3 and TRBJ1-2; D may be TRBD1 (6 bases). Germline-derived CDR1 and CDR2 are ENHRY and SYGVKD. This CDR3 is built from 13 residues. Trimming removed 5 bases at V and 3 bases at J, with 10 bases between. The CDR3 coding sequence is TGTGCCATCAGTCCCAGGGGAGACTATGGCTACACCTTC. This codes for CAISPRGDYGYTF.

The DNA for the CDR3 is TGTGCCAGCAGTCGGGGCGGCCCAAGCTCCTACAATGAGCAGTTCTTC. Protein product: CASSRGGPSSYNEQFF. The chain combines TRBV25-1 with TRBJ2-1; D could derive from TRBD1 or TRBD2 (5 bases each). Trimming removed 5 bases at V and 0 bases at J, with 14 bases between. Germline assignment: CDR1 MGHDK and CDR2 SYGVNS. The CDR3 runs 16 residues.

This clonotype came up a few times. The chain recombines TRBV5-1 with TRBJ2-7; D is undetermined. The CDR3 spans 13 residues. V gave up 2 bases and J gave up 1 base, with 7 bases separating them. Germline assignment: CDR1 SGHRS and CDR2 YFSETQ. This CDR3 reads CASSFSRSYEQYF. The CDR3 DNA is TGCGCCAGCAGCTTTAGTCGTTCCTACGAGCAGTACTTC. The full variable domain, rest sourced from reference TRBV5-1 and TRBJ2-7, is KAGVTQTPRYLIKTRGQQVTLSCSPISGHRSVSWYQQTPGQGLQFLFEYFSETQRNKGNFPGRFSGRQFSNSRSEMNVSTLELGDSALYLCASSFSRSYEQYFGPGTRLTVT.

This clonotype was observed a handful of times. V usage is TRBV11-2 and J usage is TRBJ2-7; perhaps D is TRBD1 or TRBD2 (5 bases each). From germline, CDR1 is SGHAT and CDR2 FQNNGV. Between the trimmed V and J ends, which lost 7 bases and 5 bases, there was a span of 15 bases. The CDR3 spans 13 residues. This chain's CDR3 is CASTPEVGDEQYV. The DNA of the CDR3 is TGTGCCAGCACTCCGGAGGTAGGGGACGAGCAGTACGTC.

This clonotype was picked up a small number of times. CDR3 coding DNA: TGTGCCAGCAGCTGTGCGGGACAGGGGGCTTTCTCCTACGAGCAGTACTTC. Protein sequence: CASSCAGQGAFSYEQYF. The chain couples TRBV27 to TRBJ2-7; 12 nucleotides line up with TRBD1. Germline CDR1 is MNHEY and CDR2 is SMNVEV (reference sequence). J gave up 0 bases and V 6 bases, and 9 bases lay outside the gene matches. The CDR3 is 17 residues long.

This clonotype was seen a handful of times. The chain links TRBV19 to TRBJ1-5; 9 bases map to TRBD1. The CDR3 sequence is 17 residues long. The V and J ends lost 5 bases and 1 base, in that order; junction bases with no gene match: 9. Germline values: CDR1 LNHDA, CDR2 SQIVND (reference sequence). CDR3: CASSSRDREGSNQPQHF. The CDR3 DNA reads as TGTGCCAGTAGTTCCAGGGACAGGGAGGGGAGCAATCAGCCCCAGCATTTT.